Following are 15 T cell receptor beta chains from one sample sequenced in a study of beta chain features in type 1 diabetes. Their target antigens are unknown. Expressed TCRB transcripts were sequenced because the isolated RNA had all been reverse transcribed beforehand. Libraries were prepared by immunoSEQ multiplex PCR; TCRdb keeps only in-frame clonotypes and omits some of them. There are a few hundred thousand clones in the sample; around 16% occur only once, and less than 0.02% lies in the top ten. General observations from the study: When Type 1 diabetes patients were examined, their TCRB CDR3s proved moderately but significantly shorter in all four CD4+ subsets.

Sequenced material: naive CD4+ T cells from blood. Source of these receptors: a man between 18 and 35 years old with type 1 diabetes.

This CDR3 reads CAQGRTEAFF. CDR3 sequence (DNA): TGTGCCCAGGGAAGGACTGAAGCTTTCTTT. The rearrangement links TRBV30 to TRBJ1-1; tentative D call: TRBD1 (5 bases). The V and J ends lost 8 bases and 5 bases respectively, with 9 bases between them. CDR3 size: 10 residues. Germline V CDR1 and CDR2: GTSNPN, SVGIG (reference sequence).

The sample holds a few counts of this clone. This chain connects TRBV30 to TRBJ2-5; 8 bases map to TRBD1. The J segment lost 13 bases and the V segment lost 2 bases, leaving 6 bases of the junction unmatched. Germline lookup yields CDR1 GTSNPN and CDR2 SVGIG (reference sequence). The CDR3 contains 11 residues. The chain's CDR3 is CAWSLTGQAYF. CDR3 nucleotide sequence: TGTGCCTGGAGTTTAACGGGACAGGCGTACTTC.

This chain uses TRBV28 with TRBJ2-5; 8 positions agree with TRBD1. Germline loops: CDR1 MDHEN, CDR2 SYDVKM. This CDR3 spans 15 amino acids. The V and J ends lost 2 bases and 5 bases, in that order; junction bases with no gene match: 7. The CDR3 DNA is TGTGCCAGCAGTTTACCTACAGGGGGACGGGAGACCCAGTACTTC. This codes for CASSLPTGGRETQYF.

The genes are TRBV2 and TRBJ2-7, with TRBD1 identical over 10 bases. V trimming: 8 bases; J trimming: 4 bases; junction bases outside the gene matches: 8. CDR1 is SNHLY, CDR2 FYNNEI, per germline. The CDR3 contains 14 residues. The CDR3 DNA sequence: TGTGCCAGCTCGGGAGACAGGGGGCCGTACGAGCAGTACTTC. This translates into CASSGDRGPYEQYF.

This chain joins TRBV7-9 and TRBJ2-1, with 13 bases aligning to TRBD2. The CDR3 contains 16 residues. The J segment lost 6 bases and the V segment lost 1 base, leaving 3 bases of the junction unmatched. Per the germline V gene, CDR1 is SEHNR and CDR2 is FQNEAQ (reference sequence). CDR3 amino acids: CASSLGGTSGANEQFF. For the CDR3, the DNA is TGTGCCAGCAGCTTAGGGGGGACTAGCGGGGCCAATGAGCAGTTCTTC.

The rearrangement links TRBV18 to TRBJ2-2; 8 bases fit TRBD2. This CDR3 spans 16 amino acids. The V and J ends lost 5 bases and 6 bases, in that order; junction bases with no gene match: 11. Germline CDR1 and CDR2: KGHSH and LQKENI. The CDR3 loop reads CASSSLSGSGAGELFF. CDR3 sequence (DNA): TGTGCCAGCTCATCCCTGAGCGGGAGTGGGGCCGGGGAGCTGTTTTTT.

This clone showed up just a few times. The CDR3 DNA sequence: TGTGCCAGCAGCTTAGATTCGGGACACAATTACGAGCAGTACTTC. As protein: CASSLDSGHNYEQYF. The chain has TRBV7-9 and TRBJ2-7, with a tentative D call TRBD1 (6 bases). The ends were cut back, 1 base at V and 4 bases at J, with 14 bases in the middle. The germline gives CDR1 SEHNR, CDR2 FQNEAQ (reference sequence). The CDR3 spans 15 residues.

The chain employs TRBV5-1 and TRBJ2-3; 8 nucleotides agree with TRBD1. The CDR3 spans 16 residues. V lost 5 bases and J lost 4; bases outside the gene matches: 12. Germline-derived CDR1 and CDR2 are SGHRS and YFSETQ. This CDR3 reads CASRRQSQGAADTQYF. In nucleotides, the CDR3 is TGCGCCAGCAGACGTCAGAGTCAGGGGGCAGCAGATACGCAGTATTTT.

This clone was seen only a few times. V gene TRBV6-5 combines with J gene TRBJ2-1, with TRBD2 matching 11 bases. The CDR3 sequence is 16 residues long. After removal of 4 bases from V and 0 bases from J, the junction contained 2 bases not matched to a gene. Germline CDR1 MNHEY, CDR2 SVGAGI. The CDR3 DNA reads TGTGCCAGCAGTTCTCTAGCGGGGGGCTCCTACAATGAGCAGTTCTTC. As protein: CASSSLAGGSYNEQFF.

This clone was detected a few times. The rearrangement joins TRBV28 to TRBJ2-3, with 7 bases that match TRBD2. Germline loops: CDR1 MDHEN, CDR2 SYDVKM. This CDR3 has 16 residues. The J segment lost 0 bases and the V segment lost 4 bases, leaving 7 bases of the junction unmatched. For the CDR3, the DNA is TGTGCCAGCAGTTCTAGCGGAGACCTTAGCACAGATACGCAGTATTTT. Translating gives CASSSSGDLSTDTQYF.

This clone has a handful of counts. This chain uses TRBV2 with TRBJ2-5, with a tentative D call TRBD2 (6 bases). The CDR3 totals 15 residues. Trimming left V 3 bases short and J 7 bases short, with 18 bases between. Per the germline V gene, CDR1 is SNHLY and CDR2 is FYNNEI. The CDR3 sequence: CASSDMGRAEGTQYF. For the CDR3, the DNA is TGTGCCAGCAGTGATATGGGAAGGGCGGAGGGGACCCAGTACTTC.

The gene calls are TRBV7-2 and TRBJ2-1, with 7 bases lining up with TRBD2. Germline V gene data show CDR1 as SGHTA and CDR2 as FQGNSA. The V gene end was trimmed by 2 bases and the J gene end by 3 bases; junction bases not matched to a gene: 4. This CDR3 spans 15 amino acids. Here the CDR3 DNA reads TGTGCCAGCAGCTTAATCGGCGGGGGCTACAATGAGCAGTTCTTC. As protein: CASSLIGGGYNEQFF.

The count of this clone is one. This sequence joins TRBV18 and TRBJ2-7; no reliable D call. Trimming pared 5 bases from V and 0 bases from J, leaving 5 bases between. Per the germline V gene, CDR1 is KGHSH and CDR2 is LQKENI. CDR3 length: 12 residues. CDR3 in DNA: TGTGCCAGCTCATCTAGCTCCTACGAGCAGTACTTC. Protein: CASSSSSYEQYF.

This chain uses TRBV4-3 with TRBJ2-3; no clear D. Deletions cut 0 bases from V and 3 bases from J, with 19 bases between. Germline CDR1 and CDR2: LGHNA and YSLEER. The CDR3 length is 18 residues. CDR3 nucleotides: TGCGCCAGCAGCCAAGATCCGTTCGGGTCTAGTAGGACAGATACGCAGTATTTT. Translated: CASSQDPFGSSRTDTQYF.

The CDR3 DNA reads TGTGCCAGCAGTTACGGGACAGGGCGTCCCGAGCAGTACTTC. Translated, it gives CASSYGTGRPEQYF. The chain recombines TRBV6-6 with TRBJ2-7, with 9 bases identical to TRBD1. The CDR3 loop spans 14 amino acids. Per germline, CDR1 MNHNY and CDR2 SVGAGI (reference sequence). After removal of 2 bases from V and 6 bases from J, the junction contained 5 bases not matched to a gene.